The clone carrying this T cell receptor (beta chain) showed up many times. The target antigen is unknown. The germline V gene has CDR1 LGHNT and CDR2 FRNRAP. The CDR3 covers 14 residues. The V gene end was trimmed by 9 bases and the J gene end by 2 bases; junction bases not matched to a gene: 9. The entry originates in a study of prognosis after radiotherapy for stage I lung cancer. Turning to the study itself: Considered medically inoperable were all of the patients with non-small cell lung cancer. In roughly 13 patients the tumors were adenocarcinoma, and in several they were squamous cell carcinoma. No patient was treated with concurrent therapy while undergoing stereotactic body radiotherapy. Points from the study as a whole: Lower values of Shannon entropy after stereotactic body radiation therapy were seen in patients who developed distant metastases.

Genomic DNA was the source, and TCR beta CDR3 was amplified from it by two-round multiplex PCR. Each TRBV and TRBJ gene had its own primer in the first PCR round. In TCRdb, the multiplex PCR reads were re-called with MiXCR into one record per CDR3 protein. The profile shows 12,000 or so distinct CDR3 sequences, 30% to 40% of them singletons. The sequences come from PBMCs, collected before or after stereotactic body radiation therapy (not recorded which). The chain has TRBV12-5 and TRBJ2-7; 8 bases align to TRBD2. This receptor was identified in a donor over 45 with non-small cell lung cancer. CDR3 sequence (DNA): TGTGCTAGCGTCCCCCCGGGAGGGCCCTACGAGCAGTACTTC. Translation: CASVPPGGPYEQYF. The whole variable domain, filled in from reference TRBV12-5 and TRBJ2-7, reads DARVTQTPRHKVTEMGQEVTMRCQPILGHNTVFWYRQTMMQGLELLAYFRNRAPLDDSGMPKDRFSAEMPDATLATLKIQPSEPRDSAVYFCASVPPGGPYEQYFGPGTRLTVT.